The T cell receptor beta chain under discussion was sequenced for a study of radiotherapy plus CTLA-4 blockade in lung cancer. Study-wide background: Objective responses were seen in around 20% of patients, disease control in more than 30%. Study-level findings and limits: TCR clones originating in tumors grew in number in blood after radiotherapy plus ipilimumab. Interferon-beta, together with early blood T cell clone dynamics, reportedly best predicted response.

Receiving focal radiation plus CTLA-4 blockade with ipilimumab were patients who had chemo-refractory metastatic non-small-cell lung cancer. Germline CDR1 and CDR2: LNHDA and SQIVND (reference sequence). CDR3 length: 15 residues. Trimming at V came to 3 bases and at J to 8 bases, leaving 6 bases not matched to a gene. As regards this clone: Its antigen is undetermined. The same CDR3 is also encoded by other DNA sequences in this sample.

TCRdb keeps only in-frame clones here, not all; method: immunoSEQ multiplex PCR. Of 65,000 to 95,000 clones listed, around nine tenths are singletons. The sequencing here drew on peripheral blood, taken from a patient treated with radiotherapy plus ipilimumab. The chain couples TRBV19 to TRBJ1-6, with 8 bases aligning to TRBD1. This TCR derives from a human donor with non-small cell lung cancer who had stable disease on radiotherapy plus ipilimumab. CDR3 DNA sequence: TGTGCCAGTAGTATCGGAACAGGGGGTTATTCACCCCTCCACTTT. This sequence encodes CASSIGTGGYSPLHF. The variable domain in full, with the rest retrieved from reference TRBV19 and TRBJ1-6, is DGGITQSPKYLFRKEGQNVTLSCEQNLNHDAMYWYRQDPGQGLRLIYYSQIVNDFQKGDIAEGYSVSREKKESFPLTVTSAQKNPTAFYLCASSIGTGGYSPLHFGNGTRLTVT.